These 10 T cell receptor beta chains were sequenced from one sample in a study of circulating and synovial CD4+ cells in juvenile arthritis. Generated by immunoSEQ multiplex PCR, the TCRdb table keeps only in-frame clones and is missing some. The profile shows fewer than 40,000 clones, 93% of them singletons. Sequencing used CD4+ T cells from blood. The receptor source for this set is a human donor with juvenile idiopathic arthritis.

The V and J genes are TRBV28 and TRBJ2-1; TRBD1 matches at 8 bases. Germline trimming cut 7 bases from V and 6 bases from J; bases unmatched to any gene: 17. Germline CDR1 and CDR2: MDHEN and SYDVKM. This CDR3 region has 17 residues. The CDR3 sequence: CASTAGIRDRILNEQFF. CDR3 nucleotide sequence: TGTGCCAGCACCGCAGGGATCCGGGACAGGATCCTCAATGAGCAGTTCTTC.

This chain uses TRBV5-6 with TRBJ2-1, with 9 bases identical to TRBD2. Germline trimming cut 1 base from V and 7 bases from J; bases unmatched to any gene: 6. This CDR3 region has 15 residues. CDR1 SGHDT and CDR2 YYEEEE come from the germline V gene. The CDR3 here is CASSLLAGGGNEQFF. The CDR3 region has the DNA TGTGCCAGCAGCTTGCTTGCGGGAGGGGGGAATGAGCAGTTCTTC. Using reference TRBV5-6 and TRBJ2-1 for the parts outside the CDR3, the full variable domain is DAGVTQSPTHLIKTRGQQVTLRCSPKSGHDTVSWYQQALGQGPQFIFQYYEEEERQRGNFPDRFSGHQFPNYSSELNVNALLLGDSALYLCASSLLAGGGNEQFFGPGTRLTVL.

CDR3 nucleotide sequence: TGCGCCAGCAGCCAAGATAGGGGGAGTCGGGCTGGAAACACCATATATTTT. It yields the protein CASSQDRGSRAGNTIYF. The V and J genes are TRBV4-1 and TRBJ1-3, with D possibly being TRBD1 (6 bases). The length of the CDR3 is 17 residues. The germline V gene encodes CDR1 MGHRA and CDR2 YSYEKL. The ends were cut back, 0 bases at V and 2 bases at J, with 14 bases in the middle.

The genes are TRBV4-1 and TRBJ1-1; D is uncertain. This CDR3 comprises 16 residues. V shed 1 base and J shed 0 bases, with 12 bases lying between them. The V gene's germline CDR1 is MGHRA and CDR2 YSYEKL. Here the CDR3 DNA reads TGCGCCAGCAGCCAAGGCAGGCAGCCAGTGAACACTGAAGCTTTCTTT. Translated, it gives CASSQGRQPVNTEAFF.

This clone has just a few counts. This chain links TRBV4-2 with TRBJ2-7, with 9 bases identical to TRBD2. With 0 bases clipped from V and 2 bases from J, the junction kept 5 bases outside the gene matches. The germline V gene encodes CDR1 LGHNA and CDR2 YNFKEQ. The CDR3 spans 16 residues. CDR3 in amino acids: CASSQEAGLATYEQYF. The CDR3 DNA follows: TGTGCCAGCAGCCAAGAGGCGGGACTAGCTACCTACGAGCAGTACTTC.

This clone was seen only once. V and J are TRBV5-1 and TRBJ2-6; no clear D. Looked up from germline, CDR1 is SGHRS and CDR2 is YFSETQ. The ends were cut back, 4 bases at V and 1 base at J, with 9 bases in the middle. The CDR3 covers 15 residues. In DNA, the CDR3 is TGCGCCAGCAGCCCTGCAGGTTCTGGGGCCAACGTCCTGACTTTC. It specifies CASSPAGSGANVLTF.

The J gene is TRBJ2-3, the V gene TRBV2; 8 nucleotides line up with TRBD2. This CDR3 has 14 residues. V lost 6 bases and J lost 6; bases outside the gene matches: 8. Per germline, CDR1 SNHLY and CDR2 FYNNEI. Here the CDR3 DNA reads TGTGCCAGCAGACCACGGGAGGGCGGGGATACGCAGTATTTT. Protein sequence: CASRPREGGDTQYF.

In DNA, the CDR3 is TGTGCCAGCAGTCCTGCGGGGCCCCAAGGGGAGCAGTTCTTC. It codes for CASSPAGPQGEQFF. The chain combines TRBV28 with TRBJ2-1, with D possibly matching TRBD2 (6 bases). The CDR3 has 14 residues. Per germline, CDR1 MDHEN and CDR2 SYDVKM. V was clipped by 5 bases and J by 10 bases, with 18 bases between them.

The V gene is TRBV6-1, the J gene TRBJ2-7; a possible D gene is TRBD1 (6 bases). The germline V gene has CDR1 MNHNS and CDR2 SASEGT. With 8 bases removed from V and 3 bases from J, the gap between germline ends came to 14 bases. CDR3 size: 13 residues. The CDR3 sequence is CASLRGQLYEQYF. CDR3 coding DNA: TGTGCCAGCCTCAGGGGACAACTCTACGAGCAGTACTTC.

This chain connects TRBV7-9 to TRBJ1-2, with D tentatively TRBD1 (5 bases). Per germline, CDR1 SEHNR and CDR2 FQNEAQ (reference sequence). Trimming left V 5 bases short and J 6 bases short, with 13 bases between. The CDR3 is 13 residues long. CDR3 sequence reads: CASSPGGAHGYTF. Written as DNA, the CDR3 is TGTGCCAGCAGCCCAGGCGGGGCCCATGGCTACACCTTC.